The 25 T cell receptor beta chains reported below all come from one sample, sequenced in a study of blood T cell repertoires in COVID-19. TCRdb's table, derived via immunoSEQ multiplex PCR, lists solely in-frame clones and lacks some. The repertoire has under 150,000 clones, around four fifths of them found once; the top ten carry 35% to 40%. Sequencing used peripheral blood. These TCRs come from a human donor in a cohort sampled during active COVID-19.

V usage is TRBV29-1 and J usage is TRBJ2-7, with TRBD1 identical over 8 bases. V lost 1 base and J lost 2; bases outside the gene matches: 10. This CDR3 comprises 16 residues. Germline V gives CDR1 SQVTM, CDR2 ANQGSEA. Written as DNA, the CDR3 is TGCAGCGTTGAAGTTCCCTGGACAGGGCGGACCTACGAGCAGTACTTC. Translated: CSVEVPWTGRTYEQYF.

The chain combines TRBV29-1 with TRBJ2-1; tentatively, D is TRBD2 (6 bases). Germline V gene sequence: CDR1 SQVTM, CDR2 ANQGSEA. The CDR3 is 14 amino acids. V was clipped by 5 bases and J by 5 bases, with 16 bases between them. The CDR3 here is CSVPGWRGHNEQFF. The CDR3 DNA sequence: TGCAGCGTTCCCGGATGGCGGGGACACAATGAGCAGTTCTTC.

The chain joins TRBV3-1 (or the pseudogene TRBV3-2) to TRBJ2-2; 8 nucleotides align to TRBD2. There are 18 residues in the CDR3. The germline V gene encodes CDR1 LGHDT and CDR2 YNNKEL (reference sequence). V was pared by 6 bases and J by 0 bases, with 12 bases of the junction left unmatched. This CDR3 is CASRAGGAGRSNTGELFF. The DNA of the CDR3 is TGTGCCAGCAGGGCGGGAGGAGCGGGGAGATCGAACACCGGGGAGCTGTTTTTT.

The CDR3 region has the DNA TGTGCCAGCATGGGTCGGGGGACTCTCACAGATACGCAGTATTTT. Its protein is CASMGRGTLTDTQYF. The rearrangement joins TRBV7-9 to TRBJ2-3; tentative D call: TRBD2 (6 bases). The CDR3 has 15 residues. CDR1 SEHNR and CDR2 FQNEAQ come from the germline V gene (reference sequence). Trimming left V 7 bases short and J 2 bases short, with 16 bases between. Supplemented by reference TRBV7-9 and TRBJ2-3, the full variable domain reads DTGVSQNPRHKITKRGQNVTFRCDPISEHNRLYWYRQTLGQGPEFLTYFQNEAQLEKSRLLSDRFSAERPKGSFSTLEIQRTEQGDSAMYLCASMGRGTLTDTQYFGPGTRLTVL.

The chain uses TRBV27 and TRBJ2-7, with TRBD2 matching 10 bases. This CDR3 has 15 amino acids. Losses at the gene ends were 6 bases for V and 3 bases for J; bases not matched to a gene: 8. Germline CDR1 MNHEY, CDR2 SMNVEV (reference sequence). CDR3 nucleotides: TGTGCCAGCAGCCTCTCCCGGACTAGCGGCTACGAGCAGTACTTC. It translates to CASSLSRTSGYEQYF.

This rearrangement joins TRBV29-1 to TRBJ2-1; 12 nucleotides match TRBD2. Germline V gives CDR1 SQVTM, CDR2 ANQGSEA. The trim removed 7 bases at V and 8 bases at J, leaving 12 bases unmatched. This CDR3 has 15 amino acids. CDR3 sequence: CSATRPSGGEDEQFF. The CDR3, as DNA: TGCAGCGCTACTAGGCCTAGCGGGGGGGAGGATGAGCAGTTCTTC.

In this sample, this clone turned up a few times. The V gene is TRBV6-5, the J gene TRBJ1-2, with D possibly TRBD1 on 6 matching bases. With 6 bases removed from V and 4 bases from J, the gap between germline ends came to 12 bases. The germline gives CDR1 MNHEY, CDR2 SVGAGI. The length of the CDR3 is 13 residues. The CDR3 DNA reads TGTGCCAGCAGGTTAAGGGGGACCTATGGCTACACCTTC. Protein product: CASRLRGTYGYTF.

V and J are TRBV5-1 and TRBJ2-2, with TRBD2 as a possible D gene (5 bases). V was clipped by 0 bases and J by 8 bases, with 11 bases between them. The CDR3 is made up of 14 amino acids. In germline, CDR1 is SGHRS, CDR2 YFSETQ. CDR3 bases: TGCGCCAGCAGCTTGGAGGACTCCAGAGGGGAGCTGTTTTTT. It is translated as CASSLEDSRGELFF.

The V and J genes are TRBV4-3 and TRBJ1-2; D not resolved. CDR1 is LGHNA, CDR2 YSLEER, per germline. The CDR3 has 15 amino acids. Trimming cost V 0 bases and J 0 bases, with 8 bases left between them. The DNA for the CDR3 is TGCGCCAGCAGCCAAGAAGCGACTGCTAACTATGGCTACACCTTC. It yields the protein CASSQEATANYGYTF.

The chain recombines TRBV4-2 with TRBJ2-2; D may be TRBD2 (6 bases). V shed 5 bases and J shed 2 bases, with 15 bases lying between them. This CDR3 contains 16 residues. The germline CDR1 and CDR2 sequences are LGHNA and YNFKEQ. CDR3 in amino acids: CASSSSRETNTGELFF. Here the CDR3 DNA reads TGTGCCAGCAGCTCCTCCCGGGAGACCAACACCGGGGAGCTGTTTTTT.

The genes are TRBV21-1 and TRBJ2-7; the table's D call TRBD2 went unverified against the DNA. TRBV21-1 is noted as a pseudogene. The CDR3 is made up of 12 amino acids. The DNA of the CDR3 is TGTGCCAGCAGAGGGACTAGCTACGAGCAGTACTTC. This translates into CASRGTSYEQYF.

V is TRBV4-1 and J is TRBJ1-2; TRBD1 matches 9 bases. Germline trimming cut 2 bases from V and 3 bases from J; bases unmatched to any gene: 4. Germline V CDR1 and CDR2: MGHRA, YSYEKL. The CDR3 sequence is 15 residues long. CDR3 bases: TGCGCCAGCAGCCAAACAACAGGGGGCGACTATGGCTACACCTTC. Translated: CASSQTTGGDYGYTF.

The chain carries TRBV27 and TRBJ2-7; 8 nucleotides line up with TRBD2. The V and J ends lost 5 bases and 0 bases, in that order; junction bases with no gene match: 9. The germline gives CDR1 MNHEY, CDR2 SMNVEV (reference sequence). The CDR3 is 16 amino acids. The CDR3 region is CASSINSGDLSYEQYF. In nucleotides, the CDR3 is TGTGCCAGCAGTATCAATAGCGGGGACCTCTCCTACGAGCAGTACTTC.

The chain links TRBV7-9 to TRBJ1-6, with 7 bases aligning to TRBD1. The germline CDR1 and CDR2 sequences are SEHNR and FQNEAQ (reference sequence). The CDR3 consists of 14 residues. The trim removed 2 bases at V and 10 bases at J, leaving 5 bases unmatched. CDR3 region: CASSLQGDTSPLHF. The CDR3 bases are TGTGCCAGCAGCTTACAGGGGGACACCTCACCCCTCCACTTT.

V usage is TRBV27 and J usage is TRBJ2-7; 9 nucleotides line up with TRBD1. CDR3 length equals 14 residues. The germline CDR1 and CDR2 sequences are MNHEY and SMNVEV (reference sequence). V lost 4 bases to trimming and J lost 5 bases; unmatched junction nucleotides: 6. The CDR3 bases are TGTGCCAGCAGTTACGGGACAGGGATCGACGAGCAGTACTTC. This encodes CASSYGTGIDEQYF.

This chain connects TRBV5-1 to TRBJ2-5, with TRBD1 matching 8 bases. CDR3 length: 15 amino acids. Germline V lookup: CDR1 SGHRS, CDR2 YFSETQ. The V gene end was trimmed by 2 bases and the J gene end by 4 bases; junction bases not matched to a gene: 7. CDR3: CASSFAGGSGETQYF. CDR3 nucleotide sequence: TGCGCCAGCAGCTTCGCAGGGGGCTCGGGAGAGACCCAGTACTTC. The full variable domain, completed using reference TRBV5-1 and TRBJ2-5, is KAGVTQTPRYLIKTRGQQVTLSCSPISGHRSVSWYQQTPGQGLQFLFEYFSETQRNKGNFPGRFSGRQFSNSRSEMNVSTLELGDSALYLCASSFAGGSGETQYFGPGTRLLVL.

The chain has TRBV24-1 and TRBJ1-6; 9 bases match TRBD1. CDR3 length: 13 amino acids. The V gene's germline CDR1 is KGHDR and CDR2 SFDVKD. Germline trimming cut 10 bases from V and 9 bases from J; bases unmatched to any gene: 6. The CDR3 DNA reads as TGTGCCACGCAGGACAGGGGTGGTTCACCCCTCCACTTT. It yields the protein CATQDRGGSPLHF.

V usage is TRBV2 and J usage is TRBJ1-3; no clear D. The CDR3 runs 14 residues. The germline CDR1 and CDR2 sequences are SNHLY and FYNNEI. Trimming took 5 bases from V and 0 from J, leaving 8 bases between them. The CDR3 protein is CASSPSSSGNTIYF. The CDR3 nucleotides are TGTGCCAGCAGTCCATCTAGCTCTGGAAACACCATATATTTT.

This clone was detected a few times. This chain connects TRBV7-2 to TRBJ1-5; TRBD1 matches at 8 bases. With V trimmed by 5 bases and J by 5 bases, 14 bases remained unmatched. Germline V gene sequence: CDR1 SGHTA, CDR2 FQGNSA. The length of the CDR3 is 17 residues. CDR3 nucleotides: TGTGCCAGCAGCGTGGGGACAGGAGGGTATTACGATCAGCCCCAGCATTTT. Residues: CASSVGTGGYYDQPQHF. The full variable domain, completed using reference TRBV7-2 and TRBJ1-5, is GAGVSQSPSNKVTEKGKDVELRCDPISGHTALYWYRQSLGQGLEFLIYFQGNSAPDKSGLPSDRFSAERTGGSVSTLTIQRTQQEDSAVYLCASSVGTGGYYDQPQHFGDGTRLSIL.

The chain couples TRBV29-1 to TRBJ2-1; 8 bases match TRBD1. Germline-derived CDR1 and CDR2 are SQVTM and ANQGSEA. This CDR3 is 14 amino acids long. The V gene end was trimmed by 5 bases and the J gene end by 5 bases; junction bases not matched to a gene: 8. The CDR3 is CSVQEQGGNNEQFF. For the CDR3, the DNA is TGCAGCGTTCAGGAACAGGGGGGTAACAATGAGCAGTTCTTC.

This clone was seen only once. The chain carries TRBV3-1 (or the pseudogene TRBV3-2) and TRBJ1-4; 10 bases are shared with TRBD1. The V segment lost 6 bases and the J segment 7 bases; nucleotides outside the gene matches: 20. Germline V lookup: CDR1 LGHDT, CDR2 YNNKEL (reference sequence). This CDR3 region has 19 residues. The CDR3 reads CASSARGQGMVPLSEKLFF. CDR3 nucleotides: TGTGCCAGCAGTGCGAGGGGACAGGGGATGGTCCCTTTAAGTGAAAAACTGTTTTTT.

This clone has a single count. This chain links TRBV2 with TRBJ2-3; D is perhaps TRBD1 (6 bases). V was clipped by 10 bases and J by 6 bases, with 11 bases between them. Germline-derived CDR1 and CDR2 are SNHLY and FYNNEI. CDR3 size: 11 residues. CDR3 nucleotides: TGTGCCACCGGTCAGGGGGATACGCAGTATTTT. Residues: CATGQGDTQYF.

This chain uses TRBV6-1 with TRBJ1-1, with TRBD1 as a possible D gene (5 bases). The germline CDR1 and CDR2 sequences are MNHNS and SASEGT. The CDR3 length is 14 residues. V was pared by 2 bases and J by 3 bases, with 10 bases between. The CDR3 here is CASSEWGGDTEAFF. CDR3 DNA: TGTGCCAGCAGTGAATGGGGAGGGGACACTGAAGCTTTCTTT.

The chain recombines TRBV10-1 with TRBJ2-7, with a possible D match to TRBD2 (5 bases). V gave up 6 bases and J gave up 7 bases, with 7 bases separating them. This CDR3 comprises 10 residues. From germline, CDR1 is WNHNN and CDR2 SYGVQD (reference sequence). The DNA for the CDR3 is TGCGCCAGCAGGAGGGTTGAGCAGTACTTC. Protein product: CASRRVEQYF.

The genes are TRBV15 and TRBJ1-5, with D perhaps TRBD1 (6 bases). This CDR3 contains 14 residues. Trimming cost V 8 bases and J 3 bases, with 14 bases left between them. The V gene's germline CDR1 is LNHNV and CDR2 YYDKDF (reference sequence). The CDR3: CATFSTGTNQPQHF. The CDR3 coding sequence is TGTGCCACCTTCTCTACAGGGACCAATCAGCCCCAGCATTTT.